Shown below are 29 T cell receptor beta chains from a single sample sequenced in a study of blood T cells in healthy people across ages. Using a J-beta primer mix together with a sample-barcoded 5' primer, a second PCR was run for roughly 6 to 11 cycles. Using its own MiXCR run on the 5' RACE reads, TCRdb lists one record per CDR3 protein. The table has 2 million or so distinct CDR3 sequences, around 48% seen once. The sequenced sample consisted of blood. The receptors originated from a woman aged 40 to 50 in good health.

This chain connects TRBV7-9 to TRBJ1-6, with D possibly TRBD1 on 6 matching bases. Looked up from germline, CDR1 is SEHNR and CDR2 is FQNEAQ (reference sequence). With 5 bases removed from V and 0 bases from J, the gap between germline ends came to 11 bases. This CDR3 contains 16 residues. Here the CDR3 reads CASSARQDSYNSPLHF. In DNA form, the CDR3 reads TGTGCCAGCAGCGCTCGACAGGACTCCTATAATTCACCCCTCCACTTT.

V gene TRBV18 combines with J gene TRBJ1-2; TRBD1 aligns across 7 bases. The V gene end was trimmed by 4 bases and the J gene end by 6 bases; junction bases not matched to a gene: 11. Germline lookup yields CDR1 KGHSH and CDR2 LQKENI. The CDR3 runs to 15 residues. The DNA for the CDR3 is TGTGCCAGCTCACAAGGAGACAGGGCGGGGGATGGCTACACCTTC. Its translation: CASSQGDRAGDGYTF.

Concerning this clonotype: One end of the junction fails to match germline, which may point to a read error. The rearrangement links TRBV5-1 to TRBJ2-7, with a tentative D call TRBD1 (5 bases). The CDR3 is 14 amino acids. The germline V gene has CDR1 SGHRS and CDR2 YFSETQ. The CDR3 here is CASSLLGLSYEQYF. For the CDR3, the DNA is TGTGCCAGCAGTCTCCTGGGGCTGTCCTACGAGCAGTACTTC.

This sequence joins TRBV6-2 or TRBV6-3 and TRBJ2-5; TRBD2 is a possible D gene (7 bases). This CDR3 contains 13 residues. Germline V gives CDR1 MNHEY, CDR2 SVGEGT. V was trimmed by 6 bases and J by 5 bases, leaving 13 bases between them. CDR3 in DNA: TGTGCCAGCAGAAGGACTAGGGGGGAGACCCAGTACTTC. Translating gives CASRRTRGETQYF.

Comment on this clonotype: At one of its ends the junction is not consistent with the germline gene, which may arise from a read error. V is TRBV29-1 and J is TRBJ2-1; maybe TRBD1 (6 bases). The V gene's germline CDR1 is SQVTM and CDR2 ANQGSEA. The length of the CDR3 is 12 residues. CDR3 sequence: CGVETGNNEQFF. In DNA, the CDR3 is TGCGGCGTTGAAACAGGGAACAATGAGCAGTTCTTC.

This clonotype appeared a few times. The chain joins TRBV29-1 to TRBJ1-2; the D gene is possibly TRBD1 (5 bases). Trimming shortened V by 0 bases and J by 0 bases, and 11 bases separated the two germline ends. This CDR3 is 15 amino acids long. Per germline, CDR1 SQVTM and CDR2 ANQGSEA. The CDR3 DNA follows: TGCAGCGTTGAAGATCCGGGACGGACTAACTATGGCTACACCTTC. Translating it yields CSVEDPGRTNYGYTF. Using reference TRBV29-1 and TRBJ1-2 for the parts outside the CDR3, the full variable domain is SAVISQKPSRDICQRGTSLTIQCQVDSQVTMMFWYRQQPGQSLTLIATANQGSEATYESGFVIDKFPISRPNLTFSTLTVSNMSPEDSSIYLCSVEDPGRTNYGYTFGSGTRLTVV.

The rearrangement uses TRBV20-1 and TRBJ1-2; D is perhaps TRBD1 (5 bases). The CDR3 has 14 residues. Germline values: CDR1 DFQATT, CDR2 SNEGSKA (reference sequence). V lost 5 bases to trimming and J lost 0 bases, with 13 bases between them. The CDR3: CSAPEGVANYGYTF. The DNA of the CDR3 is TGCAGTGCTCCCGAAGGGGTAGCTAACTATGGCTACACCTTC.

This clonotype was seen more than once but under ten times. This sequence joins TRBV4-1 and TRBJ2-7; unclear D gene. Per the germline V gene, CDR1 is MGHRA and CDR2 is YSYEKL. There are 15 residues in the CDR3. V lost 1 base to trimming and J lost 0 bases, with 10 bases between them. The CDR3 here is CASSQVDSSSYEQYF. As DNA, the CDR3 is TGCGCCAGCAGCCAAGTGGATAGTAGCTCCTACGAGCAGTACTTC.

The rearrangement uses TRBV7-2 and TRBJ2-1, with 7 bases that match TRBD1. There are 14 residues in the CDR3. Trimming took 7 bases from V and 13 from J; bases not matched to a gene: 16. Germline CDR1 is SGHTA and CDR2 is FQGNSA. CDR3: CASTLQGVGETQFF. Here the CDR3 DNA reads TGTGCCAGCACCCTCCAGGGGGTGGGAGAGACCCAGTTCTTC.

This clonotype was observed a single time. This CDR3 is CASSPSVGRQSNNEQFF. Here the CDR3 DNA reads TGTGCCAGCTCACCATCCGTTGGGAGACAGAGCAACAATGAGCAGTTCTTC. The V and J genes are TRBV18 and TRBJ2-1; TRBD1 or TRBD2 may be the D gene (5 bases each). Per the germline V gene, CDR1 is KGHSH and CDR2 is LQKENI. V lost 2 bases to trimming and J lost 5 bases, with 19 bases between them. The CDR3 consists of 17 residues.

Comment on this clonotype: At one end, the junction sequence differs from germline, possibly due to a read error. The chain uses TRBV25-1 and TRBJ2-5; 10 nucleotides line up with TRBD1. The germline V gene has CDR1 MGHDK and CDR2 SYGVNS. The CDR3 runs 15 residues. CDR3 nucleotide sequence: TGTGCCAGCAGTGGAGGGACAGGGGATGTAGAGACCCTGTACTTC. Translation: CASSGGTGDVETLYF.

This clonotype was found a few times. The chain combines TRBV28 with TRBJ2-7; 8 bases are shared with TRBD2. The assigned J gene may be wrong: the sequence end matches TRBJ2-5 better. CDR3 size: 15 residues. Germline CDR1 is MDHEN and CDR2 is SYDVKM. The CDR3 spells CASSSYSGAGETQYF. DNA of the CDR3: TGTGCCAGCAGTTCTTATAGCGGGGCCGGGGAGACCCAGTACTTC.

This chain's CDR3 is CASSYSDRETQYF. Written as DNA, the CDR3 is TGTGCCAGCAGTTACTCGGACCGGGAGACCCAGTACTTC. This chain joins TRBV6-2 or TRBV6-3 and TRBJ2-5; D unresolved. The ends were cut back, 0 bases at V and 5 bases at J, with 7 bases in the middle. The CDR3 length is 13 residues. Germline V gene data show CDR1 as MNHEY and CDR2 as SVGEGT.

The chain has TRBV28 and TRBJ2-1; D remains unclear. The V gene's germline CDR1 is MDHEN and CDR2 SYDVKM. The ends were cut back, 5 bases at V and 7 bases at J, with 18 bases in the middle. The CDR3 runs to 15 residues. The CDR3 DNA reads as TGTGCCAGCAGTACCACTCAGTTCCGCACTAATGAGCAGTTCTTC. This codes for CASSTTQFRTNEQFF.

The chain recombines TRBV4-1 with TRBJ2-1; 8 bases are shared with TRBD1. Germline CDR1 reads MGHRA; CDR2 reads YSYEKL. There are 20 residues in the CDR3. The J segment lost 0 bases and the V segment lost 2 bases, leaving 15 bases of the junction unmatched. DNA of the CDR3: TGCGCCAGCAGCCAACCACTGGACAGGGTAAGCCCCAGCTCCTACAATGAGCAGTTCTTC. Amino acid sequence: CASSQPLDRVSPSSYNEQFF.

This clonotype was recorded a few times. J is TRBJ2-3 and V is TRBV2; D ambiguous. Deletions cut 11 bases from V and 1 base from J, with 13 bases between. The CDR3 length is 13 residues. CDR1 and CDR2 (germline): SNHLY, FYNNEI. The CDR3 coding sequence is TGTGCCGGCTCACTTCTTGGCACAGATACGCAGTATTTT. Amino acids: CAGSLLGTDTQYF.

The rearrangement uses TRBV6-5 and TRBJ2-5; D could derive from TRBD1 or TRBD2 (6 bases each). The germline V and J ends were trimmed by 5 bases and 1 base, with 17 bases remaining between them. The germline gives CDR1 MNHEY, CDR2 SVGAGI. The CDR3 covers 16 residues. This CDR3 is CASSTLRRGPQETQYF. The CDR3 coding sequence is TGTGCCAGCAGTACCTTACGACGGGGGCCCCAAGAGACCCAGTACTTC.

The chain has TRBV5-1 and TRBJ2-5, with a tentative D call TRBD2 (6 bases). The J call is in doubt because the DNA end fits TRBJ2-1 better. The length of the CDR3 is 15 residues. Germline-derived CDR1 and CDR2 are SGHRS and YFSETQ. CDR3 amino acids: CASSHYSGPQETQFF. For the CDR3, the DNA is TGCGCCAGCAGCCATTATAGCGGTCCTCAAGAGACCCAGTTCTTC.

The chain carries TRBV15 and TRBJ2-5; perhaps TRBD1 as D (6 bases). The CDR3 is made up of 15 amino acids. V was cut by 1 base and J by 5 bases, with 14 bases left in between. Germline assignment: CDR1 LNHNV and CDR2 YYDKDF (reference sequence). CDR3 nucleotides: TGTGCCACCAGCAGAGTCAGGGGTTCTCATGAGACCCAGTACTTC. Protein: CATSRVRGSHETQYF.

This chain links TRBV25-1 with TRBJ1-2, with 7 bases lining up with TRBD1. The V and J ends lost 3 bases and 7 bases, in that order; junction bases with no gene match: 11. Germline CDR1 MGHDK, CDR2 SYGVNS. This CDR3 spans 15 amino acids. The CDR3 protein is CASSDPRGVRSGYTF. CDR3 nucleotides: TGTGCCAGCAGTGACCCCAGGGGGGTAAGATCTGGCTACACCTTC.

The chain links TRBV7-9 to TRBJ2-7; 11 nucleotides align to TRBD2. Unmatched junction bases numbered 10, after V lost 5 bases and J lost 1 base. In germline, CDR1 is SEHNR, CDR2 FQNEAQ (reference sequence). The CDR3 length is 17 residues. The CDR3 sequence: CASSAGTSGRESYEQYF. CDR3 DNA: TGTGCCAGCAGCGCCGGGACTAGCGGACGGGAATCCTACGAGCAGTACTTC.

The chain carries TRBV19 and TRBJ2-4, with 8 bases that match TRBD2. CDR1 LNHDA and CDR2 SQIVND come from the germline V gene (reference sequence). The CDR3 length is 16 residues. The J segment lost 1 base and the V segment lost 8 bases, leaving 10 bases of the junction unmatched. In DNA form, the CDR3 reads TGTGCCAGTCGCCCCTTTAGCGGGGTTGCCAAAAACATTCAGTACTTC. Protein: CASRPFSGVAKNIQYF.

This chain connects TRBV7-2 to TRBJ2-2; 8 bases map to TRBD2. CDR3 length: 18 residues. The V segment lost 7 bases and the J segment 0 bases; nucleotides outside the gene matches: 13. The germline gives CDR1 SGHTA, CDR2 FQGNSA. The CDR3 bases are TGTGCCAGCACCCTGGGGATGGCGGGGGGCTCGAACACCGGGGAGCTGTTTTTT. Its protein product is CASTLGMAGGSNTGELFF.

This clonotype appeared a few times. The J gene is TRBJ2-6, the V gene TRBV20-1, with D maybe TRBD1 (5 bases). Trimming shortened V by 6 bases and J by 0 bases, and 9 bases separated the two germline ends. The CDR3 consists of 14 residues. Germline assignment: CDR1 DFQATT and CDR2 SNEGSKA (reference sequence). The CDR3 coding sequence is TGCAGTGCCATTACAGGCTCTGGGGCCAACGTCCTGACTTTC. Translating gives CSAITGSGANVLTF.

This rearrangement joins TRBV28 to TRBJ2-7; D not resolved. The CDR3 is made up of 13 amino acids. The germline gives CDR1 MDHEN, CDR2 SYDVKM. V was clipped by 3 bases and J by 2 bases, with 8 bases between them. The CDR3 region is CASSFLAAYEQYF. Written as DNA, the CDR3 is TGTGCCAGCAGTTTCTTGGCCGCCTACGAGCAGTACTTC.

The chain has TRBV7-2 and TRBJ1-2, with 10 bases that match TRBD1. J lost 5 bases, V lost 8 bases, and 17 bases had no gene match. This CDR3 is 17 amino acids long. The germline CDR1 and CDR2 sequences are SGHTA and FQGNSA. The CDR3 nucleotides are TGTGCCAGCGACGACAGGGGGCAATACGGGGCTTCGTATGGCTACACCTTC. This encodes CASDDRGQYGASYGYTF.

The chain carries TRBV10-3 and TRBJ2-3; 10 bases agree with TRBD2. J lost 4 bases, V lost 4 bases, and 2 bases had no gene match. The CDR3 is 14 residues long. CDR1 is ENHRY, CDR2 SYGVKD, per germline. This CDR3 reads CAISAGTSADTQYF. The CDR3 DNA is TGTGCCATCAGTGCCGGGACTAGCGCAGATACGCAGTATTTT.

V is TRBV7-2 and J is TRBJ2-7; D gene unclear. CDR3 length: 13 residues. Per germline, CDR1 SGHTA and CDR2 FQGNSA. Trimming stripped 4 bases from V and 5 bases from J, with 12 bases between. CDR3 in DNA: TGTGCCAGCAGCTCCCGGGCCCATGACGAGCAGTACTTC. Its translation is CASSSRAHDEQYF.

The genes are TRBV19 and TRBJ2-3; possible D gene TRBD1, 5 bases. V was trimmed by 3 bases and J by 4 bases, leaving 14 bases between them. The length of the CDR3 is 15 residues. CDR1 is LNHDA, CDR2 SQIVND, per germline (reference sequence). The CDR3 sequence: CASSMRQGTSDTQYF. CDR3 sequence (DNA): TGTGCCAGTAGTATGCGGCAGGGCACTTCAGATACGCAGTATTTT.